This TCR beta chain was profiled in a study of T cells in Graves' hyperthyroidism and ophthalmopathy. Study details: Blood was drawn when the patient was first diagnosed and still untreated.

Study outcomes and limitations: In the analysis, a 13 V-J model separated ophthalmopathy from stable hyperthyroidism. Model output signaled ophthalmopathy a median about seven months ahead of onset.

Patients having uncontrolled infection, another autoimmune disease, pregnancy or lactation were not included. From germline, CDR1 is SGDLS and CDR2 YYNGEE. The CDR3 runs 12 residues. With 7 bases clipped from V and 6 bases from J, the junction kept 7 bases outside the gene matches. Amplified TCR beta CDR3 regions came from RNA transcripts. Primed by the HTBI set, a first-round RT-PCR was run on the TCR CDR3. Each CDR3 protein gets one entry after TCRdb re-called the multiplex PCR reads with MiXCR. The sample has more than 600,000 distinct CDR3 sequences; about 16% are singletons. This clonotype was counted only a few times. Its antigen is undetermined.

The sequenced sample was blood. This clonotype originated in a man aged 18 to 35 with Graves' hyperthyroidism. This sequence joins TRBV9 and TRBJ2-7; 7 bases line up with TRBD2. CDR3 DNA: TGTGCCAGCGGACTAGGTTCATCCGAGCAGTACTTC. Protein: CASGLGSSEQYF.